This T cell receptor beta chain was captured in a study of tumor and adjacent non-tumor tissue in lung cancer. RNA was extracted from bulk tissue without any cell sorting. The normal lung tissue was taken more than 3 cm from the tumor edge. Per the germline V gene, CDR1 is LGHNA and CDR2 is YNFKEQ. The CDR3 contains 17 residues. TCRbeta libraries were built with three rounds of nested PCR, modified from ARM-PCR. One entry per CDR3 protein, called by TCRdb with MiXCR from the multiplex PCR reads. This table has about 50,000 distinct CDR3 sequences, 74% appearing once. For this clonotype: One end of the junction does not line up with germline, which may come from a read error.

The J gene is TRBJ2-3, the V gene TRBV4-2, with D tentatively TRBD2 (5 bases). This receptor was taken from a woman in her sixties or seventies with non-small cell lung cancer. The source material was distant non-tumor lung tissue. CDR3 sequence reads: CASNQDCERSSTDTQYF. CDR3 nucleotides: TGTGCCAGCAACCAAGATTGTGAGCGGTCTAGCACAGACACGCAGTATTTT.